The T cell receptor beta chain under discussion was sequenced for a study of persistence of HIV-infected CD4 T cells (TCRdb year 2020). Regarding the study in general: The median time the participants had spent on suppressive ART was over 7 years. Apart from a couple of participants who underwent leukapheresis at a single time point, peripheral blood samples of up to roughly 180 mL were collected from participants at multiple time points. The study isolated CMV- and HIV-1 Gag-responding CD4+ T cells from ART-treated individuals to examine antigen-driven clonal expansion of HIV-1-infected cells. TCRbeta sequencing assessed the clonality of all cells in each sorted population, while proviral sequencing assessed the clonality of infected cells. In the cross-participant TCR cluster analysis, 8 or 9 participants were included for CMV and 7 participants were included for Gag.

The paper's findings and limits, for the study overall: Significantly lower TCRbeta richness was observed in CMV- and Gag-responding cells than in anti-CD3/anti-CD28-responding cells, and higher oligoclonality was observed in CMV-responding cells than in CD3/CD28-stimulated and Gag-responding cells. Restriction of bulk TCR analyses to the rare CMV-responding cells that actually carried HIV-1 proviruses was not possible. TCR oligoclonality correlated with proviral oligoclonality within the same sorted populations. Only a small number of individuals took part in the study, and the range of antigens tested was limited. Degenerate expanded CDR3beta sequences were enriched in antigen-responding cells, suggesting convergent selection of CD4+ responses to CMV and Gag.

The sample holds one count of this clone. This clone's antigen is unknown. There are no base qualities to consult, and no much larger clone falls within one base. According to the study, the label for this sample's treatment or condition signals: suppressive antiretroviral therapy. A pool of overlapping HIV-1 Gag 15-mer peptides, at around 0.99 ug per peptide per mL, was used to stimulate the cells. Responding CD4+ T cells were sorted on the basis of upregulation of both CD40 ligand and CD69. Participants were HIV-1-infected adults who started suppressive ART during chronic infection. For at least 4 years, the participants' plasma HIV-1 RNA had been undetectable, below 50 copies/mL. To be included, a participant needed positive CMV serology and a CD4+ T cell count above 400 cells/uL. Before stimulation, PBMCs were isolated using density centrifugation and then depleted of CD8+ T cells. Stimulation of CD8-depleted PBMCs was carried out for approximately 20 hours with anti-CD28/CD49d costimulation, CD40-blocking antibody and enfuvirtide, to prevent new infections. Sorting was done on either a Beckman Coulter MoFlo Legacy or an XDP sorter, and propidium iodide was used to exclude dead cells. For samples with more than one million cells, genomic DNA was extracted with the QIAamp DNA Mini Kit, and for all other samples the Quick-DNA Microprep Kit was used.

The immunoSEQ hsTCRB assay version 4, run in survey mode, was used to sequence TCRbeta repertoires from genomic DNA. For TCRbeta sequencing, genomic DNA was diluted to approximately 10 ng/uL, and up to roughly 1 ug was used per sample. As for the authors' bioinformatics: Analysis of the TCRbeta data was done in ImmunoSeq Analyzer 3.0, and diversity was computed on productive nucleotide rearrangements. Using the Immunarch R package, the improved Chao index served to estimate lower-bound TCR diversity and the Gini coefficient served to estimate clonality. Nucleotide rearrangements that differed but encoded the same CDR3beta amino acid sequence were counted as separate clonotypes. TCRbeta sequences significantly enriched in antigen-responding cells relative to anti-CD3/anti-CD28-activated cells were identified by differential abundance analysis. TCRs were clustered by predicted peptide-MHC specificity with GLIPH2, both within individual participants and across merged participant data sets. Drawn from immuneACCESS, this table holds only the in-frame rearrangements with V and J called that TCRdb kept. Clones are partly lost; checked studies trace under half to an unresolved V gene and leave the rest unexplained. V, J and clone size derive from that table, while D and trimming were established from the DNA sequence. The table for this sample lists about 32,000 clones; around 70% of them were counted only once. Roughly 1.4% of the sample comes from the top ten.

Trimming accounts for 3 bases at V and 4 bases at J, while the number of junction bases matched to no gene is 3. Including the terminal cysteine and phenylalanine, the CDR3 comprises 15 residues. Just the 45-base CDR3 DNA is kept, in frame starting at base 1. The CDR1 and CDR2 encoded by the germline V gene (reference sequence) are LGHDT and YNNKEL. The sequence joins TRBV3-1 (or the pseudogene TRBV3-2) to TRBJ2-1; a stretch of 10 junction bases matches TRBD1. The source of this sequence is an adult man with HIV who was CMV-seropositive. Sequencing used CD4+ T cells sorted from PBMCs after approximately 20-hour stimulation, obtained from a patient who received antiretroviral therapy. The cell subset or site label, as the study defines it: CD40L+CD69+ CD4 T cells responding to HIV-1 Gag peptides. CDR3 loop: CASSQRQGAYNEQFF. The nucleotides are TGTGCCAGCAGCCAGCGACAGGGGGCTTACAATGAGCAGTTCTTC.